This is a list of T cell receptor beta chains from one sample in a study of vaccination and CD4 T cells after COVID-19. These receptors' antigens are unknown. Via MiXCR, TCRdb re-called the PCR reads, giving one row per CDR3 protein. The table includes around 21,000 distinct CDR3 sequences, around 60% detected once. Material: CD4+ T cells from blood, cultured in vitro, obtained after SARS-CoV-2 vaccination. These TCRs come from a human donor who had recovered from COVID-19. The CDR3 runs from the conserved cysteine through the conserved F or W. A D gene is named only where the DNA matches it firmly. Clone size appears in some rows only: once, few, many, or a class for an expanded clone.

clone size | J gene | V gene | D gene | CDR3 DNA | CDR3 protein
. | TRBJ2-2 | TRBV6-2/TRBV6-3 | TRBD2 | TGTGCCAGCAGTTTAGGACTAGTGAGCACCGGGGAGCTGTTTTTT | CASSLGLVSTGELFF
few | TRBJ2-2 | TRBV2 | . | TGTGCCAGCAGTGAAGTTGAGGGGCTACGGACCGGGGAGCTGTTTTTT | CASSEVEGLRTGELFF
. | TRBJ2-3 | TRBV20-1 | TRBD2 | TGCAGTGCTTCTAGCGGGGGAAGCACAGATACGCAGTATTTT | CSASSGGSTDTQYF
. | TRBJ1-6 | TRBV6-1 | . | TGTGCCAGCAGCCAAATGAGCTCCTATAATTCACCCCTCCACTTT | CASSQMSSYNSPLHF
. | TRBJ2-4 | TRBV4-3 | TRBD2 | TGCGCCAGCAGCCCCCCAGCGGGAGGTTCAAACATTCAGTACTTC | CASSPPAGGSNIQYF
once | TRBJ1-1 | TRBV5-1 | . | TGCGCCAGCAGCTTGGCACGGGGGCCCCAGAACACTGAAGCTTTCTTT | CASSLARGPQNTEAFF
. | TRBJ2-1 | TRBV2 | TRBD2 | TGTGCCAGCAACTACGCTAAAGCTAGCGGGAACAATGAGCAGTTCTTC | CASNYAKASGNNEQFF
few | TRBJ1-2 | TRBV10-3 | TRBD1 | TGTGCCATCAGTTACGACAGGGGGCAATATGGCTACACCTTC | CAISYDRGQYGYTF
. | TRBJ2-4 | TRBV5-8 | . | TGTGCCAGCAGCTTGACAGGGAGGGCGGATGGCAAAAACATTCAGTACTTC | CASSLTGRADGKNIQYF
few | TRBJ2-2 | TRBV28 | . | TGTGCCAGCAGTTTGAGCTGGGGGCGGGCCGGGGAGCTGTTTTTT | CASSLSWGRAGELFF
. | TRBJ1-6 | TRBV7-2 | . | TGTGCCAGCAGCTTAAACAGTATCAGGGATTCACCCCTCCACTTT | CASSLNSIRDSPLHF
. | TRBJ1-6 | TRBV11-2 | . | TGTGCCAGCACCCGGGTCGGGCTCAATTCACCCCTCCACTTT | CASTRVGLNSPLHF
few | TRBJ1-2 | TRBV12-3/TRBV12-4 | . | TGTGCCAGCAGTTTGACAGGACCCTATGGCTACACCTTC | CASSLTGPYGYTF
. | TRBJ1-5 | TRBV6-1 | . | TGTGCCAGCGGCACCACCAGAAATCAGCCCCAGCATTTT | CASGTTRNQPQHF
. | TRBJ2-5 | TRBV11-2 | TRBD1 | TGTGCCAGCAGCTTCCGGGACAGGGTAGGGCAAGAGACCCAGTACTTC | CASSFRDRVGQETQYF
. | TRBJ2-2 | TRBV20-1 | . | TGCAGTGCCCTGGGGGCCAGGGGAAACACCGGGGAGCTGTTTTTT | CSALGARGNTGELFF
few | TRBJ2-5 | TRBV7-9 | TRBD2 | TGTGCCAGCAGCTTAAAGGGACTAGCCGTAAGGGAGACCCAGTACTTC | CASSLKGLAVRETQYF
. | TRBJ2-5 | TRBV2 | TRBD2 | TGTGCCAGCAGGCTCAGAGCGGGAGTGGGAGAGACCCAGTACTTC | CASRLRAGVGETQYF
few | TRBJ1-2 | TRBV19 | TRBD1 | TGTGCCAGTAGTATGGCAGGGGGGTCCAACTATGGCTACACCTTC | CASSMAGGSNYGYTF
few | TRBJ1-1 | TRBV20-1 | . | TGCAGTGCCAGAGACACGATCACTTTCGGCCCTGAAGCTTTCTTT | CSARDTITFGPEAFF
. | TRBJ2-1 | TRBV19 | . | TGTGCCAGCCGTCCCACTGGGGCGAGAGAGAACGTTGGGCAGTTCTTC | CASRPTGARENVGQFF
. | TRBJ1-5 | TRBV27 | . | TGTGCCAGCAGTCTCCAGCAACCCGTTTATAGCAATCAGCCCCAGCATTTT | CASSLQQPVYSNQPQHF
. | TRBJ1-5 | TRBV20-1 | . | TGCAGTGCTAGAGAAGGGTTCAATCAGCCCCAGCATTTT | CSAREGFNQPQHF
. | TRBJ2-7 | TRBV7-2 | . | TGTGCCAGCAGCTTAGACGGGGGAGCCGAGCAGTACTTC | CASSLDGGAEQYF
few | TRBJ2-5 | TRBV20-1 | TRBD1 | TGCAGTGCTAAACGGACAGGGGGAGGTCAAGAGACCCAGTACTTC | CSAKRTGGGQETQYF
. | TRBJ2-6 | TRBV5-1 | TRBD1 | TGCGCCAGCAGCTTGGAAGAGGGGGCCTCTGGGGCCAACGTCCTGACTTTC | CASSLEEGASGANVLTF
few | TRBJ2-2 | TRBV6-1 | . | TGTGCCAGCAGCATACAGGGATCGGCCGCGAACACCGGGGAGCTGTTTTTT | CASSIQGSAANTGELFF
. | TRBJ2-7 | TRBV2 | . | TGTGCCAGCAGTGGGGAGGTCAGCTCCTACGAGCAGTACTTC | CASSGEVSSYEQYF
. | TRBJ2-5 | TRBV20-1 | . | TGCAGTGCTCAAGATACAGGTCCCGGCGAGACCCAGTACTTC | CSAQDTGPGETQYF
few | TRBJ1-5 | TRBV6-1 | TRBD1 | TGTGCCAGCAGTGAATTCCCCCGGGCACAGGGGGTCGGTCAGCCCCAGCATTTT | CASSEFPRAQGVGQPQHF
few | TRBJ1-5 | TRBV19 | TRBD1 | TGTGCCAGTAGTATCGGGACAGGGGGCCCTAGCAATCAGCCCCAGCATTTT | CASSIGTGGPSNQPQHF
. | TRBJ2-3 | TRBV5-5 | TRBD2 | TGTGCCAGCAGCAAGGGACTAGCGGGAGTCTCAGATACGCAGTATTTT | CASSKGLAGVSDTQYF
few | TRBJ2-3 | TRBV19 | TRBD2 | TGTGCCAGTAGTCTCACTAGCGGGAGCACAGATACGCAGTATTTT | CASSLTSGSTDTQYF
. | TRBJ2-5 | TRBV3-1 | . | TGTGCCAGCAGCCAAGATGGGCTAGCCCAAGAGACCCAGTACTTC | CASSQDGLAQETQYF
few | TRBJ2-7 | TRBV15 | . | TGTGCCACCAGCAGAGATTCCCTTGGGCTCTCAAACTTC | CATSRDSLGLSNF
. | TRBJ1-5 | TRBV20-1 | . | TGCAGTGCTAGAGGGAGGGACGGACAGCCCCAGCATTTT | CSARGRDGQPQHF
few | TRBJ1-5 | TRBV28 | . | TGTGCCAGCAGTTTGGGTCAGCCCCAGCATTTT | CASSLGQPQHF
few | TRBJ2-5 | TRBV5-6 | . | TGTGCCAGCAGCTTGTGGGGGGTAGAGACCCAGTACTTC | CASSLWGVETQYF